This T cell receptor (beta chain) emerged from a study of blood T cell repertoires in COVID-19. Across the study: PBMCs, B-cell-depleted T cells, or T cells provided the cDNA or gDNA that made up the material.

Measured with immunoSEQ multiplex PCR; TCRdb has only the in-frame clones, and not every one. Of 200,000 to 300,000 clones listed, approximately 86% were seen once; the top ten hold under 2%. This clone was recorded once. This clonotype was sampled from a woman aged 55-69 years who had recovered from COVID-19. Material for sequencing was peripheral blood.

The CDR3 bases are TGTGCCTACATTACATTGGGAGGGAGGCACTTGGGCGATGAGCAGTTCTTC. Protein: CAYITLGGRHLGDEQFF. The rearrangement uses TRBV15 and TRBJ2-1, with TRBD2 matching over 7 bases. This CDR3 comprises 17 residues. Germline V gene data show CDR1 as LNHNV and CDR2 as YYDKDF (reference sequence). Trimming cost V 11 bases and J 8 bases; bases outside gene matches: 24.